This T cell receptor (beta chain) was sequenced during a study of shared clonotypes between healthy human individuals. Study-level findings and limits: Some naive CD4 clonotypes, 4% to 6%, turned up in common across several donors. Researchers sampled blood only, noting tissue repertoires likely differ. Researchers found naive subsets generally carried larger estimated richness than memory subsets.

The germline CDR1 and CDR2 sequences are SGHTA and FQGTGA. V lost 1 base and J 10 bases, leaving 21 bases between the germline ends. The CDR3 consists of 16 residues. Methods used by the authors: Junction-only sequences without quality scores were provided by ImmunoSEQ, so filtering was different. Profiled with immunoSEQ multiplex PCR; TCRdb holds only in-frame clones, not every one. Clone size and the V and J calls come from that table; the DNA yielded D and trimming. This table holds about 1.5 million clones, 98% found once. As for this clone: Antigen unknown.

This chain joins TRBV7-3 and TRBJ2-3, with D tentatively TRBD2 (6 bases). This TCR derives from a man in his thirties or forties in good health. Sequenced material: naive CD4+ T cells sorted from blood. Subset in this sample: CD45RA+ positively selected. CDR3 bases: TGTGCCAGCAGCTTAAATGCAATGGCGGGACCTGCGGCGCAGTATTTT. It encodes CASSLNAMAGPAAQYF.